Listed below are T cell receptor beta chains from one sample, sequenced in a study of T-cell memory formation after mild COVID-19. TCRdb re-derived calls from the 5' RACE reads in MiXCR, one entry per CDR3 protein. The sample includes 430,000 or so distinct CDR3 sequences, about 23% seen only once; the top ten take around 13%. The sequenced material came from PBMCs or a T cell subset sorted from them (not recorded which). The receptors derive from an adult woman who had mild COVID-19 (a few samples of this study predate the infection). Cell type and time point are not known. The conserved cysteine and the conserved F or W are not part of the CDR3 here. Fields, in order: CDR3 protein, J gene, V gene.

cdr3_aa: ASSQVWGQGHEQY; j_call: TRBJ2-7; v_call: TRBV3-1
cdr3_aa: ASRSKERGHKNIQY; j_call: TRBJ2-4; v_call: TRBV7-8
cdr3_aa: ASSPVHKGPAGKTQY; j_call: TRBJ2-5; v_call: TRBV7-2
cdr3_aa: ASSEDGASAF; j_call: TRBJ1-1; v_call: TRBV7-3
cdr3_aa: ASSFGTGERGDTQY; j_call: TRBJ2-3; v_call: TRBV11-3
cdr3_aa: SADPRPEETQY; j_call: TRBJ2-5; v_call: TRBV20-1
cdr3_aa: ASSIDISYEQY; j_call: TRBJ2-7; v_call: TRBV5-4
cdr3_aa: ASNPTGLVVYEQY; j_call: TRBJ2-7; v_call: TRBV4-1
cdr3_aa: ASSYGRGGLYEQF; j_call: TRBJ2-1; v_call: TRBV6-5
cdr3_aa: SARELLGGEQF; j_call: TRBJ2-1; v_call: TRBV20-1
cdr3_aa: ASSLLIPQGANTEAF; j_call: TRBJ1-1; v_call: TRBV28
cdr3_aa: ATRRSDRPPGDTQY; j_call: TRBJ2-3; v_call: TRBV6-6
cdr3_aa: ASRPYEGHEQY; j_call: TRBJ2-7; v_call: TRBV7-2
cdr3_aa: ASSQTGTNQPQH; j_call: TRBJ1-5; v_call: TRBV4-1
cdr3_aa: ASSFLWALEGSHSFEQF; j_call: TRBJ2-1; v_call: TRBV12-3/TRBV12-4
cdr3_aa: AVAMGGNTEAF; j_call: TRBJ1-1; v_call: TRBV24-1
cdr3_aa: ASSYRAYFTDTQY; j_call: TRBJ2-3; v_call: TRBV7-2
cdr3_aa: SAGPQGGGRTDTQY; j_call: TRBJ2-3; v_call: TRBV20-1
cdr3_aa: SAGPHRYGYT; j_call: TRBJ1-2; v_call: TRBV20-1
cdr3_aa: ASSFWTSGRSSGANVLT; j_call: TRBJ2-6; v_call: TRBV5-1
cdr3_aa: ASSKGTDRTDTQY; j_call: TRBJ2-3; v_call: TRBV7-7
cdr3_aa: ASGRFLGGETQY; j_call: TRBJ2-5; v_call: TRBV4-1
cdr3_aa: ASSDDSLSSYEQY; j_call: TRBJ2-7; v_call: TRBV5-1
cdr3_aa: ASGRRTGVLSGANVLT; j_call: TRBJ2-6; v_call: TRBV12-5
cdr3_aa: ASPRDRMNTEAF; j_call: TRBJ1-1; v_call: TRBV2
cdr3_aa: ASSLWLTDTQY; j_call: TRBJ2-3; v_call: TRBV7-2
cdr3_aa: ASSFGHRGYEQY; j_call: TRBJ2-7; v_call: TRBV12-3/TRBV12-4
cdr3_aa: ASSSSGSSGANVLT; j_call: TRBJ2-6; v_call: TRBV7-3
cdr3_aa: ASSRSGGTPLPNEQF; j_call: TRBJ2-1; v_call: TRBV25-1
cdr3_aa: ATSAPVALAGDNEQF; j_call: TRBJ2-1; v_call: TRBV24-1
cdr3_aa: ASRAERAGTIGELF; j_call: TRBJ2-2; v_call: TRBV4-3
cdr3_aa: ASSQRLAGGSYNEQF; j_call: TRBJ2-1; v_call: TRBV18
cdr3_aa: ASSFGTGRTNEQF; j_call: TRBJ2-1; v_call: TRBV5-6
cdr3_aa: ASSQGTGVTYEQY; j_call: TRBJ2-7; v_call: TRBV4-2